This T cell receptor (beta chain) was found in a study of sequential checkpoint blockade in melanoma. Sequencing used immunoSEQ multiplex PCR; TCRdb keeps in-frame clones, though not all of them. In the table there are more than 25,000 clones, approximately 91% of which are singletons. The treatment: randomized to nivolumab then ipilimumab (arm A) or the reverse (arm B). DNA-damaging chemotherapy had not been given to any patient beforehand. Sorted cells were live CD3+CD8+, lacking CD19 and CD56, from PBMCs. The CDR3 is made up of 12 amino acids. Germline CDR1 and CDR2: SEHNR and FQNEAQ (reference sequence). V lost 7 bases to trimming and J lost 0 bases, with 6 bases between them.

The TCR comes from a human donor with melanoma. The source material was CD8+ T cells sorted from blood (inferred from file names), sampled from a patient given nivolumab and ipilimumab in sequence. The chain couples TRBV7-9 to TRBJ1-1; D is unresolved. CDR3 protein: CASTPMNTEAFF. In DNA form, the CDR3 reads TGTGCCAGCACCCCAATGAACACTGAAGCTTTCTTT.